This passage covers 15 T cell receptor beta chains from one sample sequenced in a study of tissue T cells after allogeneic stem cell transplantation. The protocol was immunoSEQ multiplex PCR, while the TCRdb copy is restricted to in-frame clones and leaves out a portion. The sample carries roughly 7,200 clones, around 46% recorded once. Time point given: mouse harvest day 7 after allogeneic transplant. Tail vein injection delivered 10^7 T-cell-depleted bone marrow cells and 10^6 splenic CD5+ T cells. The sequencing input was gut tissue. These receptors were collected from a female BALB/c mouse given C57BL/6 T cells with graft-versus-host disease after an allogeneic hematopoietic cell transplant.

This clone has a handful of counts. Mouse gene names apply. The DNA ends 1 residue before the CDR3 does, and the rest of the CDR3 is filled in from the germline J gene. This chain connects TRBV26 to TRBJ1-1, with TRBD1 matching over 10 bases. Per the germline V gene, CDR1 is KGHPV and CDR2 is FQNQEV (reference sequence). J gave up 11 bases and V 2 bases, and 2 bases lay outside the gene matches. CDR3 length: 12 residues. Partial CDR3 DNA: TGTGCCAGCAGTCTGGGGACAGGGGACGTCTTC. The encoded protein is CASSLGTGDVF. The entire CDR3 reads CASSLGTGDVFF.

This clone was counted a few times. Each gene name is a mouse one. Read data end 1 residue before the CDR3 end; the end is taken from the germline J gene. The V gene is TRBV12-1, the J gene TRBJ1-2; TRBD1 matches 7 bases. The CDR3 totals 13 residues. Trimming cost V 3 bases and J 4 bases; bases outside gene matches: 4. CDR1 SGHSN and CDR2 HYEKVE come from the germline V gene. CDR3 in amino acids: CASSSGGGSDYTF. Partial CDR3 DNA: TGTGCCAGCTCTTCAGGGGGGGGCTCCGACTACACC. The variable domain in full, with the rest retrieved from reference TRBV12-1 and TRBJ1-2, is DSGVVQSPRHIIKEKGGRSVLTCIPISGHSNVVWYQQTLGKELKFLIQHYEKVERDKGFLPSRFSVQQFDDYHSEMNMSALELEDSAMYFCASSSGGGSDYTFGSGTRLLVI.

This clone was seen only once. Gene names and germline match the mouse. The DNA ends 1 residue before the CDR3 does, and the rest of the CDR3 is filled in from the germline J gene. The V call is TRBV23, the J call TRBJ2-3; TRBD2, the table's D call, lacks a check against the DNA. The CDR3 length is 15 residues. The V gene's germline CDR1 is KGHTA and CDR2 FQNQQP. This chain's CDR3 is CSSSPLGGSAETLYF. Partial CDR3 DNA: TGCTCCAGCAGTCCACTGGGGGGGAGTGCAGAAACGCTGTAT.

A word on this clone: The genes are named according to mouse. The CDR3 here is CASSRQEQDTQYF. The CDR3 DNA, read in part, is TGTGCCAGCTCCCGACAGGAGCAAGACACCCAGTAC. This sequence joins TRBV12-2 and TRBJ2-5; D may be TRBD1 (6 bases). Coverage ceases 1 residue before the CDR3 finishes, and the germline J gene fills in the end. The CDR3 is 13 residues long. Deletions cut 4 bases from V and 3 bases from J, with 10 bases between. CDR1 SGHLS and CDR2 HYDKME come from the germline V gene. The full variable domain, in which reference TRBV12-2 and TRBJ2-5 provide the parts outside the CDR3, is NSGVVQSPRYIIKGKGERSILKCIPISGHLSVAWYQQTQGQELKFFIQHYDKMERDKGNLPSRFSVQQFDDYHSEMNMSALELEDSAVYFCASSRQEQDTQYFGPGTRLLVL.

This clone was seen more than once but under ten times. The gene names here belong to mouse. The read terminates 1 residue before the CDR3 end, so the remaining end is supplied by the germline J gene. The chain is built from TRBV26 and TRBJ1-4, with TRBD1 matching over 7 bases. CDR3 size: 14 residues. Germline trimming cut 4 bases from V and 1 base from J; bases unmatched to any gene: 0. The V gene's germline CDR1 is KGHPV and CDR2 FQNQEV (reference sequence). CDR3 DNA, as far as it was read: TGTGCCAGCAGTCACAGGGGTTCCAACGAAAGATTATTT. This sequence encodes CASSHRGSNERLF. The full CDR3 reads CASSHRGSNERLFF.

As for this clone: The genes and germline here are from mouse. The sequence runs out 1 residue before the end of the CDR3; the remainder is reconstructed from the germline J gene. The chain has TRBV3 and TRBJ1-1; a possible D gene is TRBD1 (6 bases). Germline-derived CDR1 and CDR2 are SNHLY and FYNGKV (reference sequence). The CDR3 covers 14 residues. V was pared by 5 bases and J by 1 base, with 11 bases between. The sequenced CDR3 bases are TGTGCCAGCAGCGTCGGACAGAAAAACACAGAAGTCTTC. Amino acids: CASSVGQKNTEVF. From start to end, the CDR3 is CASSVGQKNTEVFF. The full variable domain, completed using reference TRBV3 and TRBJ1-1, is GPKVLQIPSHQIIDMGQMVTLNCDPVSNHLYFYWYKQILGQQMEFLVNFYNGKVMEKSKLFKDQFSVERPDGSYFTLKIQPTALEDSAVYFCASSVGQKNTEVFFGKGTRLTVV.

A remark on this clone: Gene names denote mouse genes. The missing CDR3 end, 1 residue past where the read stops, is filled in from the germline J gene. The rearrangement uses TRBV26 and TRBJ2-1, with 10 bases identical to TRBD1. Germline V gene sequence: CDR1 KGHPV, CDR2 FQNQEV (reference sequence). The CDR3 is made up of 14 amino acids. The J segment lost 4 bases and the V segment lost 6 bases, leaving 3 bases of the junction unmatched. CDR3 DNA, as far as it was read: TGTGCCAGCAGCCGGGACAGGGGATATGCTGAGCAGTTC. Protein sequence: CASSRDRGYAEQF. The entire CDR3 protein reads CASSRDRGYAEQFF.

As concerns this clone: Gene names and germline match the mouse. Read data end 1 residue before the CDR3 end; the end is taken from the germline J gene. This rearrangement joins TRBV3 to TRBJ1-2, with a possible D match to TRBD1 (5 bases). Germline V CDR1 and CDR2: SNHLY, FYNGKV (reference sequence). CDR3 length: 15 residues. Trimming removed 2 bases at V and 0 bases at J, with 10 bases between. The DNA read from the CDR3 is TGTGCCAGCAGCTTAAGAGGGGTTGCAAACTCCGACTACACC. Translated: CASSLRGVANSDYT. The complete CDR3 sequence is CASSLRGVANSDYTF.

The table lists this clone with a few counts. Gene names follow the mouse nomenclature. Sequencing ends 1 residue short of the CDR3 end; the germline J gene provides the rest. The genes are TRBV4 and TRBJ2-1; TRBD2 aligns across 7 bases. This CDR3 has 14 amino acids. The V segment lost 5 bases and the J segment 3 bases; nucleotides outside the gene matches: 4. Germline-derived CDR1 and CDR2 are LGHDT and YNNKQL (reference sequence). The sequenced part of the CDR3 DNA is TGTGCCAGCAGCCACTGGGGCCTCTATGCTGAGCAGTTC. This translates into CASSHWGLYAEQF. In full, the CDR3 reads CASSHWGLYAEQFF.

A word on this clone: Mouse gene names and germline throughout. The CDR3 extends 1 residue past the end of the read, so its final part is completed from the germline J gene. The chain uses TRBV26 and TRBJ1-1; 10 bases agree with TRBD1. This CDR3 is built from 14 residues. Trimming cost V 5 bases and J 1 base; bases outside gene matches: 1. Germline lookup yields CDR1 KGHPV and CDR2 FQNQEV (reference sequence). CDR3 DNA, as far as it was read: TGTGCCAGCAGTTGGGACAGGGGAAACACAGAAGTCTTC. Translating it yields CASSWDRGNTEVF. The entire CDR3 sequence reads CASSWDRGNTEVFF.

A remark on this clone: Gene names and germline match the mouse. CDR3 DNA, as far as it was read: TGCTCCAGCAGCTTCAACCGGAATGCAGAAACGCTGTAT. This codes for CSSSFNRNAETLY. The whole CDR3 sequence reads CSSSFNRNAETLYF. V is TRBV23 and J is TRBJ2-3. The read ends 1 residue before the CDR3 terminus; that terminus is restored from the germline J gene. CDR3 length equals 14 residues. Germline V gives CDR1 KGHTA, CDR2 FQNQQP. The whole variable domain, remainder taken from reference TRBV23 and TRBJ2-3, is DAAVTQKPRYLIKMKGQEAEMKCIPEKGHTAVFWYQQKQSKELKFLIYFQNQQPLDQIDMVKERFSAVCPSSSLCSLGIRTCEAEDSALYLCSSSFNRNAETLYFGSGTRLTVL.

There are a few counts of this clone. Gene names follow the mouse nomenclature. The observed sequence ends 1 residue before the CDR3 terminus, with the missing tail filled in from the germline J gene. The chain employs TRBV26 and TRBJ1-1; no clear D. Trimming took 0 bases from V and 0 from J, leaving 8 bases between them. The CDR3 runs to 15 residues. Germline V CDR1 and CDR2: KGHPV, FQNQEV (reference sequence). This CDR3 reads CASSLSIQSNTEVFF. The DNA read from the CDR3 is TGTGCCAGCAGTCTGTCGATACAATCAAACACAGAAGTCTTC.

This clone was seen a few times. Any gene name here is a mouse gene name. The CDR3 end falls 1 residue outside the read, so it is completed with the germline J gene. J is TRBJ1-5 and V is TRBV26; D unresolved. Trimming shortened V by 4 bases and J by 3 bases, and 7 bases separated the two germline ends. The CDR3 is 13 amino acids. Germline lookup yields CDR1 KGHPV and CDR2 FQNQEV (reference sequence). The covered CDR3 bases are TGTGCCAGCAGTCCAGACATCAACCAGGCTCCGCTT. Translated, it gives CASSPDINQAPL. The full-length CDR3 reads as CASSPDINQAPLF.

There are a few counts of this clone. Mouse gene names and germline throughout. The read ends 1 residue before the CDR3 terminus; that terminus is restored from the germline J gene. This chain uses TRBV26 with TRBJ1-5; D perhaps matches TRBD1 (5 bases). The CDR3 runs to 14 residues. Per germline, CDR1 KGHPV and CDR2 FQNQEV (reference sequence). Trimming removed 4 bases from V and 0 bases from J, with 7 bases in between. CDR3 sequence reads: CASSRTINNQAPLF. The sequenced part of the CDR3 DNA is TGTGCCAGCAGTCGGACAATTAACAACCAGGCTCCGCTT.

The sample holds a few counts of this clone. Genes here carry mouse names. The sequenced fragment ends 1 residue before the CDR3 boundary, so the rest is inferred from the germline J gene. The rearrangement links TRBV23 to TRBJ2-5. Germline V gives CDR1 KGHTA, CDR2 FQNQQP. The CDR3 loop spans 14 amino acids. Incomplete CDR3 DNA: TGCTCCAGCAGTCAACGGGGGCAGGGGGACACCCAGTAC. Translated: CSSSQRGQGDTQY. The CDR3 reads in full as CSSSQRGQGDTQYF.